Below, 22 T cell receptor beta chains from the same sample are listed, as sequenced in a study of shared clonotypes between healthy human individuals. Libraries were prepared by immunoSEQ multiplex PCR; TCRdb keeps only in-frame clonotypes and omits some of them. The sample contains more than 150,000 clones, approximately 92% of which appear only once. Material for sequencing was naive CD4+ T cells sorted from blood. Subset specified: CD45RA+ positively selected. The receptors here all came from a woman in her twenties or thirties in good health.

This clone is a singleton in its sample. The rearrangement uses TRBV25-1 and TRBJ1-6, with D hard to call. This CDR3 region has 14 residues. Trimming removed 7 bases from V and 11 bases from J, with 18 bases in between. Germline CDR1 MGHDK, CDR2 SYGVNS. The CDR3 reads CASNGGLTGAPLHF. CDR3 DNA: TGTGCCAGCAACGGAGGGCTAACTGGAGCACCCCTCCACTTT.

The V and J genes are TRBV28 and TRBJ2-5; 10 bases align to TRBD2. The CDR3 is 15 amino acids. Per germline, CDR1 MDHEN and CDR2 SYDVKM. Trimming at V came to 5 bases and at J to 4 bases, leaving 7 bases not matched to a gene. CDR3 bases: TGTGCCAGCAGTAGACCGGGACTAGCGTCAGAGACCCAGTACTTC. Encoded protein: CASSRPGLASETQYF.

This clone was seen a single time. The chain has TRBV28 and TRBJ2-7, with 7 bases lining up with TRBD2. CDR3 length: 17 amino acids. Germline V gives CDR1 MDHEN, CDR2 SYDVKM. V was clipped by 4 bases and J by 0 bases; unmatched bases: 12. CDR3 protein: CASSSGGSVPSSYEQYF. The CDR3 region has the DNA TGTGCCAGCAGTTCAGGCGGGAGTGTACCATCCTCCTACGAGCAGTACTTC.

CDR3 DNA sequence: TGTGCCAGCAGCAATATGACAGGCCGGGTCAATCAGCCCCAGCATTTT. Its protein product is CASSNMTGRVNQPQHF. The chain uses TRBV21-1 and TRBJ1-5; the D call TRBD1 from the table was never checked on the DNA. TRBV21-1 is a pseudogene locus. This CDR3 is built from 16 residues.

The V call is TRBV19, the J call TRBJ2-7; 9 bases fit TRBD1. CDR1 is LNHDA, CDR2 SQIVND, per germline (reference sequence). There are 17 residues in the CDR3. V shed 9 bases, J shed 2 bases, and the junction held 17 bases outside the gene matches. The CDR3: CASSGTGFQPRAYEQYF. The DNA for the CDR3 is TGTGCCAGCTCCGGGACAGGGTTTCAGCCCAGGGCCTACGAGCAGTACTTC.

The chain is built from TRBV28 and TRBJ1-5, with D uncertain. This CDR3 region has 18 residues. Germline V gene data show CDR1 as MDHEN and CDR2 as SYDVKM. With 5 bases removed from V and 0 bases from J, the gap between germline ends came to 20 bases. This chain's CDR3 is CASSPHLGSTDSNQPQHF. The DNA for the CDR3 is TGTGCCAGCAGTCCCCACCTAGGGTCTACCGATAGCAATCAGCCCCAGCATTTT.

As DNA, the CDR3 is TGCAGCGTTGAGGGGACAGGGCACACTGAAGCTTTCTTT. It codes for CSVEGTGHTEAFF. The V and J genes are TRBV29-1 and TRBJ1-1, with 9 bases that match TRBD1. This CDR3 contains 13 residues. Germline trimming cut 3 bases from V and 3 bases from J; bases unmatched to any gene: 2. Per germline, CDR1 SQVTM and CDR2 ANQGSEA.

The chain combines TRBV11-2 with TRBJ1-2; tentative D call: TRBD1 (6 bases). The CDR3 has 14 residues. V was cut by 5 bases and J by 4 bases, with 14 bases left in between. CDR1 is SGHAT and CDR2 is FQNNGV in the germline V gene. The CDR3 region has the DNA TGTGCCAGCAGCCGGTTTATGGACAGCTATGGCTACACCTTC. Encoded protein: CASSRFMDSYGYTF.

This chain connects TRBV29-1 to TRBJ2-1, with D maybe TRBD1 (7 bases). This CDR3 has 12 residues. Germline assignment: CDR1 SQVTM and CDR2 ANQGSEA. The V and J ends lost 6 bases and 5 bases respectively, with 11 bases between them. The CDR3 coding sequence is TGCAGCGTCAGGGGGGCCCACAATGAGCAGTTCTTC. It specifies CSVRGAHNEQFF.

The rearrangement uses TRBV28 and TRBJ1-1; D remains unclear. CDR1 is MDHEN and CDR2 is SYDVKM in the germline V gene. V was pared by 5 bases and J by 10 bases, with 14 bases between. CDR3 length: 12 amino acids. For the CDR3, the DNA is TGTGCCAGCAGTATAGCCCCCGAAAGAGCTTTCTTT. It specifies CASSIAPERAFF.

The J gene is TRBJ1-5, the V gene TRBV13; 8 bases are shared with TRBD1. Germline-derived CDR1 and CDR2 are PRHDT and FYEKMQ (reference sequence). Germline trimming cut 5 bases from V and 5 bases from J; bases unmatched to any gene: 2. The CDR3 consists of 13 residues. CDR3 sequence reads: CASSAQGDQPQHF. The CDR3 nucleotides read TGTGCCAGCAGCGCACAGGGGGATCAGCCCCAGCATTTT.

The chain uses TRBV5-5 and TRBJ2-7, with D hard to call. V lost 4 bases, J lost 3 bases, and 29 bases lay in between. Germline V lookup: CDR1 SGHKS, CDR2 YYEKEE (reference sequence). The CDR3 has 19 residues. The CDR3 nucleotides read TGTGCCAGCAGCCAATTTAAAATATCGGACCCATACAAATACTACGAGCAGTACTTC. Its translation is CASSQFKISDPYKYYEQYF.

This clone has only one observation. This chain links TRBV27 with TRBJ1-1; weak D call: TRBD1 (6 bases). Germline lookup yields CDR1 MNHEY and CDR2 SMNVEV (reference sequence). V lost 2 bases and J 3 bases, leaving 7 bases between the germline ends. CDR3 length equals 13 residues. CDR3 coding DNA: TGTGCCAGCAGTTTAACAGGGTACACTGAAGCTTTCTTT. The encoded protein is CASSLTGYTEAFF.

This chain joins TRBV11-2 and TRBJ1-2; TRBD1 might be the D (6 bases). The germline V gene encodes CDR1 SGHAT and CDR2 FQNNGV. The CDR3 extends over 14 amino acids. Trimming removed 3 bases at V and 1 base at J, with 9 bases between. The chain's CDR3 is CASSFQDSNYGYTF. CDR3 sequence (DNA): TGTGCCAGCAGCTTCCAGGACAGTAACTATGGCTACACCTTC.

The gene calls are TRBV18 and TRBJ2-1; D possibly corresponds to TRBD2 (5 bases). The germline gives CDR1 KGHSH, CDR2 LQKENI. Deletions cut 1 base from V and 2 bases from J, with 12 bases between. This CDR3 spans 16 amino acids. The CDR3 nucleotides read TGTGCCAGCTCACCACGGGCGGGCCGGACCTACAATGAGCAGTTCTTC. Its translation is CASSPRAGRTYNEQFF.

The chain carries TRBV27 and TRBJ2-5; the match to TRBD1 covers 7 bases. The germline CDR1 and CDR2 sequences are MNHEY and SMNVEV (reference sequence). V shed 7 bases, J shed 5 bases, and the junction held 10 bases outside the gene matches. The length of the CDR3 is 14 residues. The CDR3 sequence is CASKETGLYETQYF. The CDR3 DNA is TGTGCCAGCAAAGAGACAGGGTTGTATGAGACCCAGTACTTC.

Comment on this clone: Other DNA sequences in this specimen translate into the identical CDR3. The chain uses TRBV20-1 and TRBJ2-7, with unresolved D. V lost 1 base and J 1 base, leaving 2 bases between the germline ends. The CDR3 has 11 amino acids. The germline V gene encodes CDR1 DFQATT and CDR2 SNEGSKA (reference sequence). CDR3 loop: CSARGSYEQYF. The CDR3 DNA reads TGCAGTGCTAGAGGTTCCTACGAGCAGTACTTC.

This clone was observed a single time. The gene calls are TRBV9 and TRBJ2-7; D not resolved. Germline V gives CDR1 SGDLS, CDR2 YYNGEE. The ends were cut back, 0 bases at V and 7 bases at J, with 14 bases in the middle. This CDR3 is built from 14 residues. The CDR3 loop reads CASSVGPPLGEQYF. The CDR3 nucleotides read TGTGCCAGCAGCGTAGGGCCACCCTTGGGGGAGCAGTACTTC.

This chain joins TRBV28 and TRBJ2-7; 10 positions agree with TRBD1. Looked up from germline, CDR1 is MDHEN and CDR2 is SYDVKM. The ends lost 10 bases at V and 7 bases at J; junction bases unmatched: 7. The CDR3 extends over 12 amino acids. The CDR3 sequence is CATDRGRGEQYF. The CDR3 coding sequence is TGTGCCACCGACAGGGGGCGCGGAGAGCAGTACTTC. The entire variable domain, with the rest obtained from reference TRBV28 and TRBJ2-7, is as follows: DVKVTQSSRYLVKRTGEKVFLECVQDMDHENMFWYRQDPGLGLRLIYFSYDVKMKEKGDIPEGYSVSREKKERFSLILESASTNQTSMYLCATDRGRGEQYFGPGTRLTVT.

The chain combines TRBV11-3 with TRBJ2-7; 11 nucleotides line up with TRBD1. V trimming: 5 bases; J trimming: 1 base; junction bases outside the gene matches: 4. This CDR3 spans 15 amino acids. Germline V gene lookup returns CDR1 SGHNT and CDR2 YENEEA. The CDR3 DNA reads as TGTGCCAGCAGCCCCGGACAGGGGGCTTCCTACGAGCAGTACTTC. This gives the protein CASSPGQGASYEQYF.

The V call is TRBV4-1, the J call TRBJ1-2; TRBD1 is a possible D gene (5 bases). The V and J ends lost 1 base and 5 bases respectively, with 14 bases between them. Germline CDR1 reads MGHRA; CDR2 reads YSYEKL. The CDR3 length is 15 residues. CDR3 sequence reads: CASSQAGGGLYGYTF. The DNA for the CDR3 is TGCGCCAGCAGCCAAGCGGGGGGGGGATTATATGGCTACACCTTC.

The rearrangement joins TRBV6-5 to TRBJ2-7; no firm D call. CDR3 length: 15 amino acids. Trimming stripped 6 bases from V and 4 bases from J, with 19 bases between. Germline V gene lookup returns CDR1 MNHEY and CDR2 SVGAGI. The CDR3 protein is CASRRLGQEGYEQYF. CDR3 DNA sequence: TGTGCCAGCAGACGGCTTGGGCAGGAAGGATACGAGCAGTACTTC.